Sequencing of this T cell receptor beta chain was carried out in a study of shared clonotypes between healthy human individuals. About this clone itself: Its cognate antigen is unknown.

Participating donors were healthy, HIV-negative adults free of recent acute infections or vaccinations. Everyone who donated was a Caucasian adult who lived in Nashville, Tennessee. Findings of the study overall: Generation of non-shared clonotypes was less probable than generation of clonotypes shared by all four donors.

Assay: immunoSEQ multiplex PCR; the TCRdb copy retains only in-frame clones and omits some. The sample holds more than 1 million clones, about 80% seen once. This CDR3 is built from 16 residues. The V and J ends lost 4 bases and 0 bases, in that order; junction bases with no gene match: 4. Germline assignment: CDR1 MNHEY and CDR2 SVGAGI. This sequence originates from a man between 18 and 35 years old in good health. Some clones in this sample may be carry-over from other donors' samples. What was sequenced was memory CD4+ T cells from PBMCs. Subset given: CD45RA-negative fraction. This chain connects TRBV6-5 to TRBJ1-4, with 8 bases matching TRBD1. CDR3 sequence reads: CASSSRGLSTNEKLFF. In nucleotides, the CDR3 is TGTGCCAGCAGTTCCAGGGGGCTATCAACTAATGAAAAACTGTTTTTT.